A single sample gave rise to the 2 T cell receptor beta chains below, sequenced in a study of cytomegalovirus exposure and HLA in healthy donors. TCRdb's copy holds only in-frame clones and misses some; the assay was immunoSEQ multiplex PCR. The table records 150,000 or so clones, more than 70% of them present only once. The sequenced material came from PBMCs. All receptors derive from a man aged 30-40 years in good health and CMV-seropositive.

The V call is TRBV4-1, the J call TRBJ2-1; 8 bases match TRBD1. J lost 4 bases, V lost 0 bases, and 14 bases had no gene match. Germline lookup yields CDR1 MGHRA and CDR2 YSYEKL. The CDR3 is made up of 19 amino acids. The chain's CDR3 is CASSQDRGRGRIGYNEQFF. The CDR3 DNA is TGCGCCAGCAGCCAAGATAGGGGCAGGGGGCGTATCGGGTACAATGAGCAGTTCTTC.

V gene TRBV19 combines with J gene TRBJ1-2; 9 bases align to TRBD1. V lost 6 bases to trimming and J lost 8 bases; unmatched junction nucleotides: 10. CDR1 and CDR2 from the germline V gene are LNHDA and SQIVND (reference sequence). This CDR3 has 14 amino acids. CDR3 sequence (DNA): TGTGCCAGTAGCGGAGTCGGGACAGGGCACGGCTACACCTTC. Its translation: CASSGVGTGHGYTF.